This T cell receptor (beta chain) was found in a study of blood T cells in healthy people across ages. A second about 7 to 12 cycle PCR used barcoded and J-beta primers. TCRdb redid the calling of the 5' RACE reads with MiXCR, one entry per CDR3 protein. The sample records 1 million to 1.2 million distinct CDR3 sequences, 35% to 45% being singletons. The length of the CDR3 is 15 residues. V lost 5 bases and J lost 4, with 14 bases in between. Germline CDR1 LNHNV, CDR2 YYDKDF (reference sequence). This clonotype was picked up many times. A much more abundant neighbour one base away suggests this may be a read error.

The V gene is TRBV15, the J gene TRBJ1-4; no definite D call. The sequencing input was blood. The receptor was isolated from a young man in good health. The CDR3 DNA is TGTGCCACCAGCGAGGCGGGAGTGGATAATGAAAAACTGTTTTTT. Encoded protein: CATSEAGVDNEKLFF.